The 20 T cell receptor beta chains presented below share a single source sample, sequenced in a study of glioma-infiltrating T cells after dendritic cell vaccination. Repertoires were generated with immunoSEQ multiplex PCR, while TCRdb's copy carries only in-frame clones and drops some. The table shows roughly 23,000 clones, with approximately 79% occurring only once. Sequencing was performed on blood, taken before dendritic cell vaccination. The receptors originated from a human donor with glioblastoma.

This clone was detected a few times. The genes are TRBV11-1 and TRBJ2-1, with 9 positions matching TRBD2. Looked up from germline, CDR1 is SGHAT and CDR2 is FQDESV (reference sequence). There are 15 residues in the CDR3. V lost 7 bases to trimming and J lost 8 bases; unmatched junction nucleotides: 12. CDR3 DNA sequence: TGTGCCAGCACCCCTAGCGGGAACCCACGGGATGAGCAGTTCTTC. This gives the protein CASTPSGNPRDEQFF.

The CDR3 DNA sequence: TGCGCCAGCAGCCCCGGTCGTTCGGTCCTTTCCTACAATGAGCAGTTCTTC. The encoded protein is CASSPGRSVLSYNEQFF. The genes are TRBV4-3 and TRBJ2-1; the D is unclear. The CDR3 spans 17 residues. Germline-derived CDR1 and CDR2 are LGHNA and YSLEER. V was shortened by 4 bases and J by 1 base, with 17 bases between the two germline ends.

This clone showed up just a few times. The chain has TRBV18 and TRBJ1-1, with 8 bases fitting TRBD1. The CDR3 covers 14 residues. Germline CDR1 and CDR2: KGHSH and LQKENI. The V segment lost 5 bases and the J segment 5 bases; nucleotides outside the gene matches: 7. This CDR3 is CASSSQGALTEAFF. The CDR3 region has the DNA TGTGCCAGCTCATCCCAGGGGGCGCTTACTGAAGCTTTCTTT.

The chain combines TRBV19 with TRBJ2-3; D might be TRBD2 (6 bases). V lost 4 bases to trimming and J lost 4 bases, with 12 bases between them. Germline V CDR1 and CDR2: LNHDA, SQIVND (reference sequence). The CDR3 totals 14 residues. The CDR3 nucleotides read TGTGCCAGTAGTACGAATCCTAGCGCAGATACGCAGTATTTT. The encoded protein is CASSTNPSADTQYF.

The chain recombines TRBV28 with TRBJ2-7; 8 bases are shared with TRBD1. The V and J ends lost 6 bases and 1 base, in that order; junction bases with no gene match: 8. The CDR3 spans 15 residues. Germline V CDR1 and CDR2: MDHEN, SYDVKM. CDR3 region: CASRRQGIISYEQYF. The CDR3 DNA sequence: TGTGCCAGCAGGAGACAGGGGATAATTTCCTACGAGCAGTACTTC.

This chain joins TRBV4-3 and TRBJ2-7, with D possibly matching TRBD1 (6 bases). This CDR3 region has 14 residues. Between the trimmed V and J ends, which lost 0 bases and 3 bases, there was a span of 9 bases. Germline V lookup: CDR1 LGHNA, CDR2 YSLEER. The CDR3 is CASSQEGRGYEQYF. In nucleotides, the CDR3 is TGCGCCAGCAGCCAAGAGGGCAGGGGCTACGAGCAGTACTTC.

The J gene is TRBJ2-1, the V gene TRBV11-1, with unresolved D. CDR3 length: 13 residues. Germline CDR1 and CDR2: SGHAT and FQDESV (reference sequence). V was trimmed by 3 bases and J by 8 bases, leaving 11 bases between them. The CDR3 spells CASSFALRYEQFF. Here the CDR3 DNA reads TGTGCCAGCAGCTTTGCTTTGCGATATGAGCAGTTCTTC.

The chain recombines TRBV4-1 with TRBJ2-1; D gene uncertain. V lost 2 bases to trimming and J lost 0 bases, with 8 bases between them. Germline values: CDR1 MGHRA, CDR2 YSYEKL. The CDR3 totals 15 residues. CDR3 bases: TGCGCCAGCAGCCAATCGTCAGACTCCTACAATGAGCAGTTCTTC. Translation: CASSQSSDSYNEQFF.

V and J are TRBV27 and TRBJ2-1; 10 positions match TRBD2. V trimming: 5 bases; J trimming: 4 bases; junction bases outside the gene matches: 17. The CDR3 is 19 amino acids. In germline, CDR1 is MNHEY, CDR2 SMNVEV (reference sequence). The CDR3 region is CASSPVVTSGLLKYNEQFF. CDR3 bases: TGTGCCAGCAGTCCCGTCGTGACTAGCGGGCTGCTCAAATACAATGAGCAGTTCTTC.

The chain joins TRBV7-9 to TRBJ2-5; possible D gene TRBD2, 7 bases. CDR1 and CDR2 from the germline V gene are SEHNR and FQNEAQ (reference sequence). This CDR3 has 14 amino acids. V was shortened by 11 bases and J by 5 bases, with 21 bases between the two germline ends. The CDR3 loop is CASLRSGGTETQYF. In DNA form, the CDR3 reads TGTGCCTCTCTACGTTCGGGGGGCACGGAGACCCAGTACTTC. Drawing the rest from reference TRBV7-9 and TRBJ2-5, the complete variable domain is DTGVSQNPRHKITKRGQNVTFRCDPISEHNRLYWYRQTLGQGPEFLTYFQNEAQLEKSRLLSDRFSAERPKGSFSTLEIQRTEQGDSAMYLCASLRSGGTETQYFGPGTRLLVL.

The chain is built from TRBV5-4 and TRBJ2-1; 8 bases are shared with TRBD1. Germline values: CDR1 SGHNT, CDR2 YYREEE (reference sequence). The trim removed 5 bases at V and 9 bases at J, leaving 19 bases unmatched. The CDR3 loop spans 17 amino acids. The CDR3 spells CASSQSSPGQGWAEQFF. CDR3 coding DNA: TGTGCCAGCAGTCAGTCCTCCCCCGGACAGGGTTGGGCTGAGCAGTTCTTC.

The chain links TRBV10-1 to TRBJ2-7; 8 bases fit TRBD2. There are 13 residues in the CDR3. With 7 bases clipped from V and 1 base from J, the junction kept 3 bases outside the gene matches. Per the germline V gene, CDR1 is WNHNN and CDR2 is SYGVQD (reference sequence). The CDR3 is CASMVAGSYEQYF. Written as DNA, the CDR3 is TGCGCCAGCATGGTAGCGGGGTCCTACGAGCAGTACTTC.

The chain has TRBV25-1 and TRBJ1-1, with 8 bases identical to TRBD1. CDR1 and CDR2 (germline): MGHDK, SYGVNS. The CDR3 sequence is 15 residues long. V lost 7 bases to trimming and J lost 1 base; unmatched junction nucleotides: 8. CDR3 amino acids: CASIRGRLGNTEAFF. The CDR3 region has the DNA TGTGCCAGCATCAGGGGGCGGCTTGGGAACACTGAAGCTTTCTTT.

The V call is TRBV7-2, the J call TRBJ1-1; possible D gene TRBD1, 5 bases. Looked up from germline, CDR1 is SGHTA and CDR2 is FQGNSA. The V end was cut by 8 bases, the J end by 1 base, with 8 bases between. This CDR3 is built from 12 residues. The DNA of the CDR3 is TGTGCCAGCGGGGGGAAGAACACTGAAGCTTTCTTT. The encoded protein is CASGGKNTEAFF.

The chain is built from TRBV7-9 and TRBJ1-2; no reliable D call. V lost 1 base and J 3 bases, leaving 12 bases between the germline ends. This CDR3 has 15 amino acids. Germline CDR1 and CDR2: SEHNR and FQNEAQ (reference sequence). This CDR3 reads CASSLVTLEHYGYTF. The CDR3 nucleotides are TGTGCCAGCAGCTTAGTAACTCTGGAGCACTATGGCTACACCTTC.

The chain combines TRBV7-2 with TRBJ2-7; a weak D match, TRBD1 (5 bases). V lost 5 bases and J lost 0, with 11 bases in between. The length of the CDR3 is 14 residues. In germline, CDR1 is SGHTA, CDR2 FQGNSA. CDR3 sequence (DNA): TGTGCCAGCAGCGTCACAGGCATCTCCTACGAGCAGTACTTC. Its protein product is CASSVTGISYEQYF. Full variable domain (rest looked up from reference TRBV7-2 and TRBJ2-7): GAGVSQSPSNKVTEKGKDVELRCDPISGHTALYWYRQSLGQGLEFLIYFQGNSAPDKSGLPSDRFSAERTGGSVSTLTIQRTQQEDSAVYLCASSVTGISYEQYFGPGTRLTVT.

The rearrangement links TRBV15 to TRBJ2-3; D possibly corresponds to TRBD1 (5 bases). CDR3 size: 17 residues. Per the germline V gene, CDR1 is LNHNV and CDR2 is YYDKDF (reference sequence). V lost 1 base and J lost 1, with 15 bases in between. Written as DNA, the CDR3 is TGTGCCACCAGCAGAGTTTTCGTCCAAGGGGGCACAGATACGCAGTATTTT. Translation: CATSRVFVQGGTDTQYF. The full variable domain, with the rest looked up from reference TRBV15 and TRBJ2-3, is DAMVIQNPRYQVTQFGKPVTLSCSQTLNHNVMYWYQQKSSQAPKLLFHYYDKDFNNEADTPDNFQSRRPNTSFCFLDIRSPGLGDTAMYLCATSRVFVQGGTDTQYFGPGTRLTVL.

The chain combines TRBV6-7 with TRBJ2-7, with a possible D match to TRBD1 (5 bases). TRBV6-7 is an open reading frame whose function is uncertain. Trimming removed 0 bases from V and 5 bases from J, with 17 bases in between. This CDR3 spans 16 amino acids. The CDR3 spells CASSYSPGNAVNEQYF. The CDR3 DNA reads TGTGCCAGCAGTTACTCTCCAGGGAATGCGGTAAACGAGCAGTACTTC.

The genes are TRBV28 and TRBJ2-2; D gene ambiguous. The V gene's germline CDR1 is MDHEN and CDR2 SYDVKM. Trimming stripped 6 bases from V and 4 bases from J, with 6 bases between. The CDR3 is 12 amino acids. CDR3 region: CASSRATGELFF. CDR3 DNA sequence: TGTGCCAGCAGCCGCGCCACCGGGGAGCTGTTTTTT.

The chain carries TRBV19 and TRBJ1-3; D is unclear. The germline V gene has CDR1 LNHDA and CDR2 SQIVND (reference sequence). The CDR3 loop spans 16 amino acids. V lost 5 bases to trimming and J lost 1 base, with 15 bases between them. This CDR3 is CASSSTWEFSGNTIYF. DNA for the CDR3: TGTGCCAGTAGTTCGACATGGGAGTTTTCTGGAAACACCATATATTTT.